These 22 T cell receptor beta chains share one sample of origin, sequenced in a study of shared clonotypes between healthy human individuals. Method: immunoSEQ multiplex PCR; TCRdb's copy keeps in-frame clones and lacks some. This table has some 660,000 clones, less than 80% appearing once. The sequencing sample was made of memory CD4+ T cells sorted from blood. Subset noted: CD45RA-negative fraction. The receptors derive from a woman in her twenties or thirties in good health.

This clone was seen just once. The chain is built from TRBV28 and TRBJ2-4, with D tentatively TRBD1 (5 bases). The V end was cut by 3 bases, the J end by 1 base, with 13 bases between. CDR3 length equals 16 residues. Looked up from germline, CDR1 is MDHEN and CDR2 is SYDVKM. Here the CDR3 DNA reads TGTGCCAGCAGTTTCAGCGTTCGACAGGCCAAAAACATTCAGTACTTC. Translation gives CASSFSVRQAKNIQYF.

Only a few counts were recorded for this clone. The chain is built from TRBV19 and TRBJ1-5; D may be TRBD1 (5 bases). Trimming stripped 3 bases from V and 7 bases from J, with 13 bases between. The CDR3 contains 14 residues. Germline CDR1 reads LNHDA; CDR2 reads SQIVND (reference sequence). CDR3 sequence reads: CASSMERGGQPQHF. CDR3 in DNA: TGTGCCAGTAGTATGGAGCGGGGGGGACAGCCCCAGCATTTT.

The gene calls are TRBV29-1 and TRBJ2-7, with TRBD2 as a possible D gene (6 bases). CDR3 length: 14 amino acids. Trimming cost V 4 bases and J 2 bases, with 15 bases left between them. The V gene's germline CDR1 is SQVTM and CDR2 ANQGSEA. DNA for the CDR3: TGCAGCGTTGTGGGGGGAACTGGAGCCTACGAGCAGTACTTC. Its protein is CSVVGGTGAYEQYF.

This clone appeared a few times. The chain joins TRBV19 to TRBJ1-5, with D possibly being TRBD1 (5 bases). Germline loops: CDR1 LNHDA, CDR2 SQIVND (reference sequence). With 5 bases removed from V and 3 bases from J, the gap between germline ends came to 8 bases. CDR3 size: 13 residues. CDR3 bases: TGTGCCAGTAGTGTACAGGACAATCAGCCCCAGCATTTT. This gives the protein CASSVQDNQPQHF.

The chain employs TRBV5-1 and TRBJ2-7, with TRBD2 matching 13 bases. The germline gives CDR1 SGHRS, CDR2 YFSETQ. V dropped 4 bases and J dropped 7; count of bases not matched to a gene: 8. This CDR3 has 15 amino acids. Here the CDR3 DNA reads TGCGCCAGCAGCCCGGGGACTAGCGGGACGGGGGAGCAGTACTTC. It codes for CASSPGTSGTGEQYF.

V usage is TRBV5-4 and J usage is TRBJ1-1; 8 bases are shared with TRBD1. Germline-derived CDR1 and CDR2 are SGHNT and YYREEE (reference sequence). J lost 5 bases, V lost 4 bases, and 7 bases had no gene match. The CDR3 runs 14 residues. Written as DNA, the CDR3 is TGTGCCAGCAGCGTTACGGGACAGGCAACTGAAGCTTTCTTT. It specifies CASSVTGQATEAFF.

The chain combines TRBV6-6 with TRBJ2-1, with 11 nucleotides matching TRBD2. The CDR3 extends over 16 amino acids. Unmatched junction bases numbered 9, after V lost 2 bases and J lost 9 bases. CDR1 and CDR2 from the germline V gene are MNHNY and SVGAGI (reference sequence). In DNA form, the CDR3 reads TGTGCCAGCAGTTACACGACTAGCGGGACCAACCGTGAGCAGTTCTTC. It translates to CASSYTTSGTNREQFF.

V is TRBV28 and J is TRBJ2-7; unclear D gene. The ends were cut back, 3 bases at V and 3 bases at J, with 15 bases in the middle. Germline V gives CDR1 MDHEN, CDR2 SYDVKM. The CDR3 sequence is 15 residues long. The CDR3 DNA follows: TGTGCCAGCAGTTTTGACGGCGCCCCACACTACGAGCAGTACTTC. Translated: CASSFDGAPHYEQYF.

The chain employs TRBV19 and TRBJ2-1; TRBD2 aligns across 15 bases. The CDR3 runs to 19 residues. Germline CDR1 LNHDA, CDR2 SQIVND (reference sequence). J gave up 0 bases and V 6 bases, and 9 bases lay outside the gene matches. The CDR3, as DNA: TGTGCCAGTAGCCAACCCCGGACTAGCGGGAGGGCCTCCTACAATGAGCAGTTCTTC. The encoded protein is CASSQPRTSGRASYNEQFF.

This chain connects TRBV11-3 to TRBJ1-2; TRBD1 matches at 7 bases. The germline V gene encodes CDR1 SGHNT and CDR2 YENEEA. CDR3 length equals 16 residues. J lost 4 bases, V lost 5 bases, and 13 bases had no gene match. This chain's CDR3 is CASSPGQPFFAYGYTF. DNA of the CDR3: TGTGCCAGCAGCCCGGGACAGCCGTTTTTTGCCTATGGCTACACCTTC.

The rearrangement uses TRBV5-1 and TRBJ2-5; D is ambiguous. V was shortened by 0 bases and J by 4 bases, with 13 bases between the two germline ends. The CDR3 is 15 amino acids. The germline CDR1 and CDR2 sequences are SGHRS and YFSETQ. The CDR3 DNA follows: TGCGCCAGCAGCTTGGAACAGTACTTCGCAGAGACCCAGTACTTC. Its protein product is CASSLEQYFAETQYF.

A word on this clone: This sample includes further DNA sequences coding for the same CDR3. V and J are TRBV5-4 and TRBJ2-7; tentatively, D is TRBD1 (6 bases). Germline V CDR1 and CDR2: SGHNT, YYREEE (reference sequence). V was pared by 2 bases and J by 3 bases, with 9 bases between. The CDR3 has 13 amino acids. In DNA, the CDR3 is TGTGCCAGCAGCTTTCAGGGGTACTACGAGCAGTACTTC. Its protein is CASSFQGYYEQYF. Looking up the rest from reference TRBV5-4 and TRBJ2-7 gives the full variable domain: ETGVTQSPTHLIKTRGQQVTLRCSSQSGHNTVSWYQQALGQGPQFIFQYYREEENGRGNFPPRFSGLQFPNYSSELNVNALELDDSALYLCASSFQGYYEQYFGPGTRLTVT.

The chain links TRBV7-9 to TRBJ2-2; the D gene is possibly TRBD1 (5 bases). The CDR3 covers 19 residues. V lost 6 bases and J lost 2, with 25 bases in between. Germline V gene lookup returns CDR1 SEHNR and CDR2 FQNEAQ (reference sequence). CDR3 DNA sequence: TGTGCCAGCAGTCAAATCGCGCGTGTTAGGGGTGATAACACCGGGGAGCTGTTTTTT. It is translated as CASSQIARVRGDNTGELFF.

The CDR3 spells CASSEELGQDSYNEQFF. In DNA form, the CDR3 reads TGTGCCAGCAGTGAGGAACTCGGACAGGATTCCTACAATGAGCAGTTCTTC. V usage is TRBV25-1 and J usage is TRBJ2-1; 7 positions agree with TRBD1. CDR1 and CDR2 from the germline V gene are MGHDK and SYGVNS. This CDR3 has 17 amino acids. The J segment lost 1 base and the V segment lost 3 bases, leaving 9 bases of the junction unmatched.

This clone was counted many times. The CDR3 loop is CSVMWRSSYEQYF. The CDR3 nucleotides are TGCAGCGTTATGTGGCGAAGCTCCTACGAGCAGTACTTC. The chain employs TRBV29-1 and TRBJ2-7, with D uncertain. V lost 5 bases to trimming and J lost 0 bases, with 11 bases between them. Germline CDR1 is SQVTM and CDR2 is ANQGSEA. There are 13 residues in the CDR3.

The V and J genes are TRBV9 and TRBJ2-7; 8 bases align to TRBD2. There are 16 residues in the CDR3. V lost 1 base, J lost 1 base, and 7 bases stayed unmatched. Germline values: CDR1 SGDLS, CDR2 YYNGEE. CDR3 nucleotides: TGTGCCAGCAGCGTACGCAAGCGGGAGTCATCCTACGAGCAGTACTTC. It is translated as CASSVRKRESSYEQYF.

The chain employs TRBV27 and TRBJ1-5; D uncertain. The V gene's germline CDR1 is MNHEY and CDR2 SMNVEV (reference sequence). V lost 5 bases to trimming and J lost 1 base, with 9 bases between them. This CDR3 comprises 14 residues. Here the CDR3 reads CASSPPDSNQPQHF. The CDR3 DNA reads as TGTGCCAGCAGTCCGCCGGACAGCAATCAGCCCCAGCATTTT.

The gene calls are TRBV7-2 and TRBJ2-1; D is possibly TRBD2 (5 bases). The CDR3 spans 14 residues. Looked up from germline, CDR1 is SGHTA and CDR2 is FQGNSA. V was trimmed by 5 bases and J by 6 bases, leaving 14 bases between them. This CDR3 is CASSPEARFNEQFF. The CDR3 coding sequence is TGTGCCAGCAGCCCGGAGGCGAGATTCAATGAGCAGTTCTTC.

This clone was seen ten or more times. This CDR3 is CASRHPSGSNEQFF. DNA of the CDR3: TGTGCCAGCAGACACCCTAGCGGGAGTAATGAGCAGTTCTTC. The chain carries TRBV2 and TRBJ2-1, with 10 bases aligning to TRBD2. The trim removed 6 bases at V and 7 bases at J, leaving 6 bases unmatched. Germline V gives CDR1 SNHLY, CDR2 FYNNEI. This CDR3 spans 14 amino acids.

In regard to this clone: Other DNA variants within this sample encode the same CDR3. The CDR3 nucleotides are TGTGCCAGCAGCTTAGTCGGGGTAGGGACCGGGGAGCTGTTTTTT. Its protein is CASSLVGVGTGELFF. The gene calls are TRBV7-2 and TRBJ2-2, with D possibly being TRBD2 (5 bases). The CDR3 sequence is 15 residues long. Trimming removed 1 base from V and 5 bases from J, with 11 bases in between. Germline CDR1 is SGHTA and CDR2 is FQGNSA.

The chain couples TRBV5-1 to TRBJ2-1; either TRBD1 or TRBD2 may fit D (7 bases each). This CDR3 region has 15 residues. Germline CDR1 reads SGHRS; CDR2 reads YFSETQ. V was clipped by 4 bases and J by 7 bases, with 18 bases between them. The CDR3 nucleotides are TGCGCCAGCAGCGCCGGGGAGGGGGCGCAGAATGAGCAGTTCTTC. Its protein product is CASSAGEGAQNEQFF.

The genes are TRBV5-5 and TRBJ1-2; TRBD1 matches 9 bases. The CDR3 is 13 residues long. Germline CDR1 is SGHKS and CDR2 is YYEKEE (reference sequence). V was pared by 3 bases and J by 10 bases, with 7 bases of the junction left unmatched. The CDR3 DNA follows: TGTGCCAGCAGCTCCGGGACAGGGAAGGCCTACACCTTC. The encoded protein is CASSSGTGKAYTF.